This T cell receptor (beta chain) was captured by sequencing in a study of blood T cells in healthy people across ages. This clonotype was seen just once. Next came a second PCR, run for roughly 6 to 11 cycles, which used a sample-barcoded 5' primer along with a J-beta primer mix. TCRdb used MiXCR to reprocess the 5' RACE reads, holding one entry per CDR3 protein. Here the sample spans 650,000 to 1,000,000 distinct CDR3 sequences, 35% to 40% being singletons. V was pared by 7 bases and J by 4 bases, with 25 bases between. Germline loops: CDR1 SEHNR, CDR2 FQNEAQ (reference sequence). This CDR3 contains 17 residues.

Material for sequencing was blood. This TCR was sampled from a man between 18 and 35 years old in good health. The V call is TRBV7-9, the J call TRBJ1-2; perhaps TRBD1 as D (5 bases). Here the CDR3 DNA reads TGTGCCAGCACCTCTTGGGGCAAAAACCCCGGAGGCTATGGCTACACCTTC. This translates into CASTSWGKNPGGYGYTF.